This is a list of T cell receptor beta chains from one sample in a study of blood T cell repertoires in COVID-19. Libraries were prepared by immunoSEQ multiplex PCR; TCRdb keeps only in-frame clonotypes and omits some of them. In the table there are 180,000 or so clones, approximately 80% of which are singletons. The source material was peripheral blood. The receptors were gathered from a woman aged 70-85 years with COVID-19, enrolled during active disease. The CDR3 runs from the conserved cysteine through the conserved F or W. The D gene is left open where the match is weak. Not every row has a clone size; where given, it reads once, few, many or a size class.

.	TRBJ1-4	12	TRBV10-2	.	CASARFAEKLFF	TGCGCCAGCGCCCGGTTCGCTGAAAAACTGTTTTTT
.	TRBJ1-1	13	TRBV21-1	.	CASTRQGDTEAFF	TGTGCCAGCACCCGACAGGGGGACACTGAAGCTTTCTTT
.	TRBJ1-3	15	TRBV12-5	.	CASGFPGPSGNTIYF	TGTGCTAGTGGTTTCCCAGGGCCCTCTGGAAACACCATATATTTT
.	TRBJ1-1	13	TRBV5-1	.	CASSLLGATEAFF	TGCGCCAGCAGCTTGCTGGGGGCCACTGAAGCTTTCTTT
.	TRBJ1-5	12	TRBV24-1	.	CATSDWQAVQHF	TGTGCCACCAGTGATTGGCAGGCCGTCCAGCATTTT
TRBD1	TRBJ2-7	16	TRBV5-1	.	CASSRDPGQGAYEQYF	TGCGCCAGCAGTCGTGATCCGGGACAGGGGGCCTACGAGCAGTACTTC
.	TRBJ1-6	15	TRBV27	.	CASSPPRSYNSPLHF	TGTGCCAGCAGTCCCCCCAGGTCCTATAATTCACCCCTCCACTTT
.	TRBJ1-3	14	TRBV18	.	CASSRQSSGNTIYF	TGTGCCAGCTCACGACAGAGCTCTGGAAACACCATATATTTT
.	TRBJ1-6	14	TRBV27	.	CASRPQGPNSPLHF	TGTGCCAGCAGACCACAGGGTCCTAATTCACCCCTCCACTTT
.	TRBJ1-3	16	TRBV2	.	CASSPEVPGSGNTIYF	TGTGCCAGCAGTCCCGAAGTACCGGGGTCTGGAAACACCATATATTTT
TRBD1	TRBJ1-2	13	TRBV7-9	once	CASSLQGAAGYTF	TGTGCCAGCAGCTTGCAGGGGGCAGCTGGCTACACCTTC
TRBD2	TRBJ2-3	16	TRBV19	.	CASSPPGGLSTDTQYF	TGTGCCAGTAGTCCCCCGGGGGGGCTAAGCACAGATACGCAGTATTTT
TRBD1	TRBJ1-1	13	TRBV11-3	.	CASKGDREAEAFF	TGTGCCAGTAAGGGTGACAGGGAGGCTGAAGCTTTCTTT
.	TRBJ1-3	17	TRBV18	once	CASSPLRPGSSGNTIYF	TGTGCCAGCTCACCATTGAGACCGGGGAGCTCTGGAAACACCATATATTTT
TRBD1	TRBJ1-6	14	TRBV18	.	CASSRDRGGSPLHF	TGTGCCAGCTCAAGGGACAGGGGAGGATCACCCCTCCACTTT
.	TRBJ2-7	15	TRBV15	once	CATSRERTASYEQYF	TGTGCCACCAGCAGAGAGAGGACAGCATCCTACGAGCAGTACTTC
.	TRBJ2-5	15	TRBV7-9	.	CASSLLSGRQETQYF	TGTGCCAGCAGCCTCTTAAGCGGGCGGCAAGAGACCCAGTACTTC
.	TRBJ1-5	14	TRBV6-5	.	CASSPTGLRQPQHF	TGTGCCAGCAGTCCCACAGGGTTGCGGCAGCCCCAGCATTTT
TRBD2	TRBJ2-1	15	TRBV5-1	.	CASNPLGREGREQFF	TGCGCCAGCAACCCCTTAGGGCGGGAGGGCCGTGAGCAGTTCTTC
TRBD1	TRBJ2-5	14	TRBV2	.	CASSPDRGLGTQYF	TGTGCCAGCAGTCCGGACAGGGGGCTAGGGACCCAGTACTTC
.	TRBJ2-7	14	TRBV14	.	CASSQVGSRYEQYF	TGTGCCAGCAGCCAAGTCGGGAGCCGGTACGAGCAGTACTTC
TRBD1	TRBJ2-3	15	TRBV10-1	.	CASSLGQGAEDTQYF	TGCGCCAGCAGTCTGGGACAGGGAGCTGAAGATACGCAGTATTTT
TRBD1	TRBJ2-5	15	TRBV7-2	.	CASPPRGQGLETQYF	TGTGCCAGCCCCCCGCGGGGACAGGGACTAGAGACCCAGTACTTC
.	TRBJ1-1	12	TRBV4-1	.	CASSLTGGEAFF	TGCGCCAGCAGCCTGACAGGCGGAGAAGCTTTCTTT
TRBD1	TRBJ1-5	16	TRBV6-6	.	CASSRKLQGARQPQHF	TGTGCCAGCAGTAGAAAACTACAGGGGGCACGGCAGCCCCAGCATTTT
.	TRBJ2-1	16	TRBV11-2	once	CASSSPLRDMHNEQFF	TGTGCCAGCAGCTCCCCCCTCCGGGACATGCACAATGAGCAGTTCTTC
.	TRBJ2-1	15	TRBV24-1	.	CATSEAYQSYNEQFF	TGTGCCACCAGTGAAGCTTACCAATCCTACAATGAGCAGTTCTTC
TRBD2	TRBJ2-7	15	TRBV27	.	CASSSLRDYPYEQYF	TGTGCCAGCAGTTCTCTAAGGGACTACCCCTACGAGCAGTACTTC
.	TRBJ1-1	13	TRBV6-5	few	CASREEGKTEAFF	TGTGCCAGCAGGGAGGAGGGGAAGACTGAAGCTTTCTTT
TRBD1	TRBJ1-4	14	TRBV6-6	.	CASSSGTGREKLFF	TGTGCCAGCAGCTCCGGGACAGGGAGGGAAAAACTGTTTTTT
.	TRBJ2-7	13	TRBV5-1	.	CASSLTDSYEQYF	TGCGCCAGCAGCTTGACAGATTCCTACGAGCAGTACTTC
.	TRBJ1-6	11	TRBV2	.	CASSRNSPLHF	TGTGCCAGCAGCCGTAATTCACCCCTCCACTTT
.	TRBJ1-1	16	TRBV7-9	.	CASSFYYGREAAEAFF	TGTGCCAGCAGCTTCTATTACGGACGGGAGGCGGCTGAAGCTTTCTTT
TRBD2	TRBJ2-2	16	TRBV5-6	.	CASSLGLAGAGGELFF	TGTGCCAGCAGCTTGGGACTAGCGGGAGCTGGCGGGGAGCTGTTTTTT
.	TRBJ2-3	13	TRBV5-1	once	CASSSEGLDTQYF	TGCGCCAGCAGCTCAGAGGGTTTGGATACGCAGTATTTT
.	TRBJ2-7	12	TRBV10-3	once	CAISGSSYEQYF	TGTGCCATCAGTGGGAGCTCCTACGAGCAGTACTTC
TRBD1	TRBJ2-2	17	TRBV28	.	CASSQGQGARNTGELFF	TGTGCCAGCAGTCAAGGACAGGGGGCAAGGAACACCGGGGAGCTGTTTTTT
TRBD2	TRBJ2-3	16	TRBV24-1	.	CATSDGLAGGGDTQYF	TGTGCCACCAGTGATGGACTAGCGGGAGGAGGAGATACGCAGTATTTT
TRBD1	TRBJ1-2	14	TRBV30	.	CAWSNDRVGYGYTF	TGTGCCTGGAGTAACGACAGGGTGGGCTATGGCTACACCTTC
.	TRBJ2-7	17	TRBV11-2	.	CASSLDRGYPLPYEQYF	TGTGCCAGCAGCTTAGATCGGGGTTACCCTTTACCCTACGAGCAGTACTTC
.	TRBJ2-7	13	TRBV7-9	.	CASSQFASYEQYF	TGTGCCAGCAGCCAGTTCGCAAGTTACGAGCAGTACTTC
.	TRBJ1-4	12	TRBV29-1	.	CSVRTGNEKLFF	TGCAGCGTCCGAACAGGGAATGAAAAACTGTTTTTT
.	TRBJ2-2	13	TRBV12-3/TRBV12-4	.	CASYLRYTGELFF	TGTGCCAGCTATCTCAGGTACACCGGGGAGCTGTTTTTT
TRBD1	TRBJ1-1	16	TRBV19	.	CASSIGAGQGLTEAFF	TGTGCCAGTAGTATAGGGGCCGGACAGGGGTTAACTGAAGCTTTCTTT
.	TRBJ1-2	14	TRBV25-1	.	CASIPSGGVYGYTF	TGTGCCAGCATTCCGAGCGGCGGAGTGTATGGCTACACCTTC
.	TRBJ1-1	14	TRBV25-1	.	CASTDGLWDTEAFF	TGTGCCAGCACGGACGGACTTTGGGACACTGAAGCTTTCTTT
.	TRBJ2-1	15	TRBV7-9	.	CASSPDPPTSNEQFF	TGTGCCAGCAGCCCCGACCCCCCGACTAGCAATGAGCAGTTCTTC
TRBD1	TRBJ1-2	14	TRBV6-5	.	CASSYGTGNYGYTF	TGTGCCAGCAGTTACGGGACAGGGAACTATGGCTACACCTTC
.	TRBJ1-6	13	TRBV6-5	.	CASGVGGNSPLHF	TGTGCCAGCGGGGTGGGAGGCAATTCACCCCTCCACTTT
.	TRBJ2-2	13	TRBV6-5	.	CASRATNTGELFF	TGTGCCAGCAGAGCAACGAACACCGGGGAGCTGTTTTTT
.	TRBJ1-4	16	TRBV28	few	CASSRGTLGASEKLFF	TGTGCCAGCAGTCGTGGGACTCTCGGAGCGAGTGAAAAACTGTTTTTT
TRBD1	TRBJ1-2	14	TRBV5-1	.	CASSGDRGNYGYTF	TGCGCCAGCAGCGGGGACAGGGGTAACTATGGCTACACCTTC
TRBD2	TRBJ2-3	15	TRBV6-1	.	CASSEDSGSTDTQYF	TGTGCCAGCAGCGAAGATAGCGGGAGCACAGATACGCAGTATTTT
TRBD1	TRBJ1-2	14	TRBV28	few	CASRRTGAEVGYTF	TGTGCCAGCAGACGGACAGGGGCCGAAGTTGGCTACACCTTC
.	TRBJ2-2	14	TRBV5-1	.	CASTILAEAGELFF	TGCGCCAGCACTATACTAGCAGAGGCCGGGGAGCTGTTTTTT
.	TRBJ2-1	15	TRBV29-1	.	CSVYRTTRFYNEQFF	TGCAGCGTTTATCGGACTACCAGGTTCTACAATGAGCAGTTCTTC
TRBD1	TRBJ1-1	16	TRBV28	.	CASSLRLDRARAEAFF	TGTGCCAGCAGTTTAAGATTGGACAGGGCGAGGGCTGAAGCTTTCTTT
.	TRBJ2-1	12	TRBV30	.	CAWSQGLAEQFF	TGTGCCTGGAGCCAGGGGTTGGCTGAGCAGTTCTTC
TRBD2	TRBJ2-1	18	TRBV5-8	many	CASSLGSGGPFSYNEQFF	TGTGCCAGCAGCTTGGGTAGCGGGGGGCCTTTCTCCTACAATGAGCAGTTCTTC